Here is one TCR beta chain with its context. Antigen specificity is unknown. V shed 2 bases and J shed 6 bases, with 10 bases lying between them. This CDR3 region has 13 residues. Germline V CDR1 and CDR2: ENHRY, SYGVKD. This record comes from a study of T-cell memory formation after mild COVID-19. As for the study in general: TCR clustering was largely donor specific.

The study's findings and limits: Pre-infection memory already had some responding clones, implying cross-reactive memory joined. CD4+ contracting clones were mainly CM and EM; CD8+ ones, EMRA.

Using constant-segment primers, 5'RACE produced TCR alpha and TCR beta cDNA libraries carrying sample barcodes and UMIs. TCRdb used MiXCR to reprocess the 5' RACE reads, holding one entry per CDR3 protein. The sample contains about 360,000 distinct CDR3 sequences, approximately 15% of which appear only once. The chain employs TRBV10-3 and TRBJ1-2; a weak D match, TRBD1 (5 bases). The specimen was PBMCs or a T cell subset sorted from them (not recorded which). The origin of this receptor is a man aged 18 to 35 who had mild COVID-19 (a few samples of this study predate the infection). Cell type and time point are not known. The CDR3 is CAISERQGDGYTF. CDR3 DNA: TGTGCCATCAGTGAGCGGCAGGGAGATGGCTACACCTTC.